These T cell receptor beta chains were read from a single sample in a study of beta chain features in type 1 diabetes. Libraries were prepared by immunoSEQ multiplex PCR; TCRdb keeps only in-frame clonotypes and omits some of them. The sample shows around 170,000 clones, about 10% of them seen only once. The sequencing sample was made of central memory CD4+ T cells from blood. All receptors come from a woman aged 30 to 39 with type 1 diabetes. The CDR3 runs from the conserved cysteine through the conserved F or W. D genes are given only for firm matches. The size entry is marked missing in some rows and otherwise reads once, few, many or a size class.

V,D,size,J,DNA,CDR3
TRBV30,-,-,TRBJ1-1,TGTGCCTGGAGTCGGGGGGCGAACACTGAAGCTTTCTTT,CAWSRGANTEAFF
TRBV28,-,few,TRBJ1-1,TGTGCCAGCAGTTTTACCAGGGGTAAGTGGACTGAAGCTTTCTTT,CASSFTRGKWTEAFF
TRBV5-1,-,few,TRBJ2-7,TGCGCCAGCAGCTTGACGACAAGCTCCTACGAGCAGTACTTC,CASSLTTSSYEQYF
TRBV2,-,few,TRBJ2-3,TGTGCCAGCAGCTACACAGATACGCAGTATTTT,CASSYTDTQYF
TRBV29-1,TRBD2,-,TRBJ2-1,TGCAGCGTCCCCGGGACTAGCGGGAGGGCCAGCAATGAGCAGTTCTTC,CSVPGTSGRASNEQFF
TRBV7-3,-,few,TRBJ1-2,TGTGCCAGCAGCCCCCAACCGCAGTCCTCGTCGTACACCTTC,CASSPQPQSSSYTF
TRBV25-1,-,few,TRBJ2-1,TGTGCCAGCAGTGAGTCCAGACAATGGAATGAGCAGTTCTTC,CASSESRQWNEQFF
TRBV30,-,few,TRBJ1-5,TGTGCCTGGAGTGTACTCGGGAGTAGTAAAGTCACAAAAAGAAATCAGCCCCAGCATTTT,CAWSVLGSSKVTKRNQPQHF
TRBV7-3,TRBD2,few,TRBJ2-1,TGTGCCAGCAGCTTATCCCCCGGTCTAGCGGATGAGCAGTTCTTC,CASSLSPGLADEQFF
TRBV7-7,-,-,TRBJ2-3,TGTGCTAGCAGCCCCGACAGGAACACAGATACGCAGTATTTT,CASSPDRNTDTQYF
TRBV27,TRBD2,few,TRBJ2-1,TGTGCCAGCAGTCCCGGGACTAGCGGGAGTAATGAGCAGTTCTTC,CASSPGTSGSNEQFF
TRBV7-2,-,few,TRBJ1-2,TGTGCCAGCAGCCCCTCTGGGGCGGGGAACTATGGCTACACCTTC,CASSPSGAGNYGYTF
TRBV6-5,-,few,TRBJ1-1,TGTGCCAGCAGTTTCAGTACGAACACTGAAGCTTTCTTT,CASSFSTNTEAFF
TRBV6-5,-,few,TRBJ2-3,TGTGCCAGCGGAATACTAGGGGGGGGAGCAGATACGCAGTATTTT,CASGILGGGADTQYF
TRBV6-1,-,few,TRBJ1-1,TGTGCCAGCGGCTTCGAGAACACTGAAGCTTTCTTT,CASGFENTEAFF
TRBV28,TRBD1,-,TRBJ1-5,TGTGCCAGCAGGGGACAGTTTAATCAGCCCCAGCATTTT,CASRGQFNQPQHF
TRBV2,TRBD1,many,TRBJ2-3,TGTGCCAGCAGTCGACAGGGCGGCACAGATACGCAGTATTTT,CASSRQGGTDTQYF
TRBV5-4,TRBD2,few,TRBJ2-1,TGTGCCAGCAGCTTTAGCGGGAGCTCCTACAATGAGCAGTTCTTC,CASSFSGSSYNEQFF
TRBV7-3,TRBD2,-,TRBJ2-5,TGTGCCAGCAGCTTGGGAGCGGGAGGCCAAGAGACCCAGTACTTC,CASSLGAGGQETQYF
TRBV5-4,TRBD2,few,TRBJ2-5,TGTGCCAGCAGTTCGATAGCGGGAGCCCAAGAGACCCAGTACTTC,CASSSIAGAQETQYF
TRBV10-1,-,few,TRBJ2-7,TGCGCCAGCAGTGGCCCGGACACCGAGCAGTACTTC,CASSGPDTEQYF
TRBV5-1,TRBD2,-,TRBJ2-1,TGCGCCAGCAGCTCGGCCGGGACTAGCGGGAGGACTGAGCAGTTCTTC,CASSSAGTSGRTEQFF
TRBV18,-,-,TRBJ2-4,TGTGCCAGCTCCCCGCCGGGGAGGAGGCAAAACATTCAGTACTTC,CASSPPGRRQNIQYF
TRBV2,TRBD1,-,TRBJ2-3,TGTGCCAGCAGCGCCCAGGGGGCGGCAGATACGCAGTATTTT,CASSAQGAADTQYF
TRBV30,-,-,TRBJ2-7,TGTGCCTGGAGTCGACAGACCTACGAGCAGTACTTC,CAWSRQTYEQYF
TRBV19,-,-,TRBJ1-5,TGTGCCTCGATCGACAGGCGAGGCAATCAGCCCCAGCATTTT,CASIDRRGNQPQHF
TRBV11-1,TRBD1,-,TRBJ2-7,TGTGCCAGCAGCAGCGACAGGGGCGCCTCCTACGAGCAGTACTTC,CASSSDRGASYEQYF
TRBV9,-,-,TRBJ2-5,TGTGCCAGCAGCACGGCGGGCTTCCAAGAGACCCAGTACTTC,CASSTAGFQETQYF
TRBV7-9,TRBD2,few,TRBJ2-1,TGTGCCAGCAGCTTATCGTTCGGGAGGGCCTCCTACAATGAGCAGTTCTTC,CASSLSFGRASYNEQFF
TRBV11-3,TRBD2,few,TRBJ2-1,TGTGCCAGCAGCTGGGGAGAGCGGGAGGGGGAGCAGTTCTTC,CASSWGEREGEQFF
TRBV30,-,few,TRBJ2-7,TGTGCCTGGAAAGCAGGGGCCGAGCAGTACTTC,CAWKAGAEQYF
TRBV5-1,-,-,TRBJ1-5,TGCGCCAGCAGCCCAGGACCCGGGGTCAATCAGCCCCAGCATTTT,CASSPGPGVNQPQHF
TRBV6-6,TRBD2,-,TRBJ2-1,TGTGCCAGCAGACAGCGGACTAGCGGGATAGGTGAGCAGTTCTTC,CASRQRTSGIGEQFF
TRBV27,-,few,TRBJ2-2,TGTGCCAGCAGGACTGACAGTAACACCGGGGAGCTGTTTTTT,CASRTDSNTGELFF
TRBV27,TRBD2,few,TRBJ2-3,TGTGCCAGCAGTCGGGAGGGCCCCCCGTATTTT,CASSREGPPYF
TRBV29-1,TRBD1,-,TRBJ2-3,TGCAGCGTTGGGCGGACAGGCATAACAGATACGCAGTATTTT,CSVGRTGITDTQYF
TRBV18,TRBD1,few,TRBJ1-2,TGTGCCAGCTCACCGGGACAGGGTTATGGCTACACCTTC,CASSPGQGYGYTF
TRBV28,-,-,TRBJ2-5,TGTGCCAGCAGTTTAATAGGGTCAGGGAGGCAAGAGACCCAGTACTTC,CASSLIGSGRQETQYF
TRBV7-3,-,-,TRBJ2-1,TGTGCCAGCAGCTTAACCGGAGGCCGATACAATGAGCAGTTCTTC,CASSLTGGRYNEQFF
TRBV28,-,-,TRBJ2-5,TGTGCCAGCAGTTTAGCCGGACAGCTTGGAGAGACCCAGTACTTC,CASSLAGQLGETQYF
TRBV2,TRBD2,few,TRBJ2-4,TGTGCCAGCAGAAAGCCAGCGGGAGAGGGGTACATTCAGTACTTC,CASRKPAGEGYIQYF
TRBV5-1,-,few,TRBJ2-5,TGCGCCAGCAGCTTAGAAATTGCGGAGACCCAGTACTTC,CASSLEIAETQYF
TRBV6-6,TRBD1,-,TRBJ2-5,TGTGCCAGCAGCCAGGGGGACCCGAGGATCGAGACCCAGTACTTC,CASSQGDPRIETQYF